The present T cell receptor beta chain was sequenced within a study of OX40 agonist ivuxolimab in advanced cancers. Across the whole study: Every 2 weeks, ivuxolimab was infused into the patients intravenously at between 0.01 and 10 mg/kg. Study-level points and caveats: Among the lowest peripheral clonal expansion occurred in 0.1-3.0 mg/kg partial responders. Part of the nonresponder group also had normalized T-cell clonal expansion that was low.

Germline-derived CDR1 and CDR2 are SEHNR and FQNEAQ (reference sequence). The CDR3 is 12 residues long. With 5 bases removed from V and 7 bases from J, the gap between germline ends came to 9 bases. Some clones are missing from TCRdb's copy, which holds only in-frame ones; the method was immunoSEQ multiplex PCR. This table holds around 30,000 clones, roughly nine tenths found once. Blood got drawn at baseline, again on cycle 4 day 1, and then on cycle 7 day 1. Comments on this clone: Antigen specificity is unknown.

This receptor was identified in an adult with an advanced solid tumor such as melanoma, head and neck, liver or kidney cancer. This rearrangement joins TRBV7-9 to TRBJ1-5, with a tentative D call TRBD1 (6 bases). The sample was CD4+ or CD8+ T cells sorted from blood, taken in a trial of the OX40 agonist ivuxolimab. In DNA form, the CDR3 reads TGTGCCAGCAGCATAGGGGGACAGCCCCAGCATTTT. It codes for CASSIGGQPQHF.